This record looks at one T cell receptor (beta chain) sequence and its context. Its target is not known. V was clipped by 5 bases and J by 4 bases; unmatched bases: 10. CDR3 length: 15 residues. The V gene's germline CDR1 is MNHEY and CDR2 SMNVEV (reference sequence). TCRdb called the reads again in MiXCR, with one record for every CDR3 protein. The profile shows roughly 120,000 distinct CDR3 sequences, about 31% of them singletons. The sample originates from a study of T cell repertoires in cytomegalovirus infection. On the study more broadly: Peptides in the study included HLA-C-restricted and HLA-B-restricted CMV epitopes. From public TCR beta signatures came an indication of both CMV infection and matching HLA type.

Study conclusions and caveats: Dominating the ex vivo response were TCR beta clonotypes that were CMV-specific and HLA-C-restricted.

The sequences come from CD8+ T cells from cultured PBMCs, collected from culture after CMV antigen stimulation. This receptor was identified in a human donor in good health (CMV status not recorded). Some clones in this sample may be carry-over from other donors' samples. The chain has TRBV27 and TRBJ1-1; 7 nucleotides align to TRBD1. Here the CDR3 DNA reads TGTGCCAGCAGTATCATAGGGGGCGAGGGCACTGAAGCTTTCTTT. Amino acid sequence: CASSIIGGEGTEAFF.